This passage covers 30 T cell receptor beta chains from one sample sequenced in a study of control samples from healthy donors and cancer patients. The protocol was immunoSEQ multiplex PCR, while the TCRdb copy is restricted to in-frame clones and leaves out a portion. The table lists approximately 210,000 clones, roughly nine tenths of them singletons, with approximately 1.8% in the top ten. The sequenced sample consisted of blood. Receptors originate from a man in his thirties or forties in good health.

This clone has only one observation. The chain couples TRBV19 to TRBJ1-2, with 7 bases that match TRBD1. Germline V gives CDR1 LNHDA, CDR2 SQIVND (reference sequence). The CDR3 sequence is 14 residues long. V dropped 6 bases and J dropped 2; count of bases not matched to a gene: 6. The DNA of the CDR3 is TGTGCCAGTAGCCAACAACAGGGGAACTATGGCTACACCTTC. This sequence encodes CASSQQQGNYGYTF.

DNA of the CDR3: TGCAGCGTTGAAACGGACCGATCCTACGAGCAGTACTTC. Translation: CSVETDRSYEQYF. The chain recombines TRBV29-1 with TRBJ2-7; D remains ambiguous. Germline V gives CDR1 SQVTM, CDR2 ANQGSEA. Trimming took off 2 bases at V and 1 base at J, with 9 bases between the two ends. The CDR3 has 13 amino acids.

V usage is TRBV19 and J usage is TRBJ2-7; tentative D call: TRBD1 (6 bases). The V end lost 2 bases, the J end lost 0 bases, and 8 bases lay between the germline ends. The V gene's germline CDR1 is LNHDA and CDR2 SQIVND (reference sequence). The CDR3 extends over 14 amino acids. CDR3 protein: CASSIQGTSYEQYF. Written as DNA, the CDR3 is TGTGCCAGTAGTATACAGGGGACCTCCTACGAGCAGTACTTC.

J is TRBJ2-3 and V is TRBV5-5; TRBD1 agrees at 7 bases. Per the germline V gene, CDR1 is SGHKS and CDR2 is YYEKEE (reference sequence). There are 17 residues in the CDR3. V shed 4 bases and J 3 bases; nucleotides not matched to a gene: 14. In nucleotides, the CDR3 is TGTGCCAGCAGCCCGACCCATCCAGGGGGTATAACAGATACGCAGTATTTT. Translated, it gives CASSPTHPGGITDTQYF.

The CDR3 here is CATSRDRPATNTEAFF. The CDR3 coding sequence is TGTGCCACCAGCAGAGATCGTCCGGCTACGAACACTGAAGCTTTCTTT. The chain is built from TRBV15 and TRBJ1-1, with D unresolved. V lost 0 bases to trimming and J lost 1 base, with 12 bases between them. The germline V gene has CDR1 LNHNV and CDR2 YYDKDF (reference sequence). This CDR3 region has 16 residues. The variable domain in full, completed from reference TRBV15 and TRBJ1-1, reads DAMVIQNPRYQVTQFGKPVTLSCSQTLNHNVMYWYQQKSSQAPKLLFHYYDKDFNNEADTPDNFQSRRPNTSFCFLDIRSPGLGDTAMYLCATSRDRPATNTEAFFGQGTRLTVV.

The V call is TRBV10-3, the J call TRBJ2-3; D is unclear. With 6 bases removed from V and 1 base from J, the gap between germline ends came to 5 bases. Germline CDR1 reads ENHRY; CDR2 reads SYGVKD. The CDR3 totals 12 residues. The CDR3 loop is CAIRDGTDTQYF. DNA for the CDR3: TGTGCCATCAGGGACGGCACAGATACGCAGTATTTT.

V is TRBV11-3 and J is TRBJ2-1; D is undetermined. Trimming shortened V by 0 bases and J by 10 bases, and 13 bases separated the two germline ends. Looked up from germline, CDR1 is SGHNT and CDR2 is YENEEA. This CDR3 region has 14 residues. This chain's CDR3 is CASSLDGLRREQFF. The CDR3 DNA is TGTGCCAGCAGCTTAGATGGGCTTCGCCGGGAGCAGTTCTTC.

V and J are TRBV7-9 and TRBJ1-1, with TRBD1 as a possible D gene (6 bases). Between the trimmed V and J ends, which lost 5 bases and 6 bases, there was a span of 22 bases. CDR1 and CDR2 (germline): SEHNR, FQNEAQ (reference sequence). The CDR3 sequence is 16 residues long. This CDR3 reads CASSTRSGGRLPEAFF. The CDR3 coding sequence is TGTGCCAGCAGCACCAGATCCGGGGGCCGGCTACCTGAAGCTTTCTTT.

This sequence joins TRBV6-1 and TRBJ2-7; D unresolved. The CDR3 is made up of 10 amino acids. Trimming shortened V by 2 bases and J by 4 bases, and 0 bases separated the two germline ends. Germline values: CDR1 MNHNS, CDR2 SASEGT. CDR3 amino acids: CASSEYEQYF. CDR3 nucleotides: TGTGCCAGCAGTGAATACGAGCAGTACTTC.

The CDR3 coding sequence is TGTGCCAGCAGCTTAGGGGCTAGCGGGGGGCTCACTAGCACAGATACGCAGTATTTT. Its translation: CASSLGASGGLTSTDTQYF. This chain links TRBV7-9 with TRBJ2-3, with 11 bases fitting TRBD2. With V trimmed by 1 base and J by 0 bases, 9 bases remained unmatched. From germline, CDR1 is SEHNR and CDR2 FQNEAQ (reference sequence). This CDR3 has 19 amino acids.

Only one count was recorded for this clone. The chain uses TRBV15 and TRBJ2-5; 9 positions match TRBD1. The CDR3 is 15 amino acids. J gave up 7 bases and V 1 base, and 7 bases lay outside the gene matches. CDR1 is LNHNV, CDR2 YYDKDF, per germline (reference sequence). This chain's CDR3 is CATSRAHRGQGTQYF. CDR3 nucleotides: TGTGCCACCAGCAGAGCCCACAGGGGGCAGGGGACCCAGTACTTC.

A remark on this clone: Other DNA sequences from this sample encode an identical CDR3 as well. The chain links TRBV7-9 to TRBJ1-1, with D perhaps TRBD1 (5 bases). Germline V CDR1 and CDR2: SEHNR, FQNEAQ (reference sequence). Deletions cut 1 base from V and 1 base from J, with 7 bases between. This CDR3 is built from 14 residues. CDR3 nucleotide sequence: TGTGCCAGCAGCTTAGGCCAGGGGAACACTGAAGCTTTCTTT. Translation: CASSLGQGNTEAFF.

This rearrangement joins TRBV25-1 to TRBJ1-2; D may be TRBD1 (6 bases). Trimming took 9 bases from V and 8 from J, leaving 16 bases between them. Germline-derived CDR1 and CDR2 are MGHDK and SYGVNS. CDR3 length: 12 residues. The CDR3 sequence is CASSLGGEGYTF. CDR3 DNA sequence: TGTGCCAGTTCCTTAGGGGGAGAGGGCTACACCTTC.

The rearrangement links TRBV5-1 to TRBJ1-6, with D possibly TRBD1 on 6 matching bases. The CDR3 runs 15 residues. Trimming removed 0 bases at V and 9 bases at J, with 13 bases between. The germline CDR1 and CDR2 sequences are SGHRS and YFSETQ. The CDR3 protein is CASSLVRGLGSPLHF. The CDR3 DNA reads as TGCGCCAGCAGCTTGGTCAGGGGACTCGGTTCACCCCTCCACTTT.

The chain uses TRBV5-1 and TRBJ1-6; D gene unclear. The CDR3 contains 14 residues. V was shortened by 2 bases and J by 7 bases, with 10 bases between the two germline ends. Germline values: CDR1 SGHRS, CDR2 YFSETQ. The CDR3 DNA is TGCGCCAGCAGCTTCGGGGTAGAGAATTCACCCCTCCACTTT. As protein: CASSFGVENSPLHF.

In this sample, this clone turned up once. J is TRBJ2-7 and V is TRBV15; D might be TRBD1 (5 bases). The CDR3 length is 12 residues. The germline V gene encodes CDR1 LNHNV and CDR2 YYDKDF (reference sequence). V shed 0 bases and J shed 5 bases, with 5 bases lying between them. The CDR3 DNA sequence: TGTGCCACCAGCAGAGAAGGGGACGAGCAGTACTTC. It translates to CATSREGDEQYF.

V gene TRBV19 combines with J gene TRBJ2-6; D remains unclear. Per germline, CDR1 LNHDA and CDR2 SQIVND (reference sequence). The CDR3 has 17 amino acids. Trimming stripped 3 bases from V and 0 bases from J, with 12 bases between. The CDR3 loop is CASSMPNAVSGANVLTF. The CDR3 nucleotides are TGTGCCAGTAGTATGCCCAACGCCGTCTCTGGGGCCAACGTCCTGACTTTC.

In its sample, this clone was seen once. The genes are TRBV6-5 and TRBJ2-1; D may be TRBD1 (5 bases). Trimming stripped 2 bases from V and 5 bases from J, with 7 bases between. CDR1 is MNHEY, CDR2 SVGAGI, per germline. CDR3 length: 13 amino acids. The CDR3 is CASSYQGDNEQFF. CDR3 bases: TGTGCCAGCAGTTACCAGGGTGACAATGAGCAGTTCTTC.

The chain carries TRBV19 and TRBJ1-2; D is unresolved. This CDR3 has 12 residues. Germline CDR1 LNHDA, CDR2 SQIVND (reference sequence). Trimming removed 4 bases at V and 7 bases at J, with 10 bases between. The CDR3 DNA follows: TGTGCCAGTAGTAGCGTGGCCGGTGGCTACACCTTC. Protein sequence: CASSSVAGGYTF.

This clone came up once. The chain combines TRBV7-9 with TRBJ2-1; unclear D gene. The germline V and J ends were trimmed by 1 base and 6 bases, with 7 bases remaining between them. Germline-derived CDR1 and CDR2 are SEHNR and FQNEAQ (reference sequence). The CDR3 consists of 13 residues. The CDR3 DNA reads as TGTGCCAGCAGCTTAGGCTGGTTCAATGAGCAGTTCTTC. Translated, it gives CASSLGWFNEQFF.

The CDR3 spells CASSYLGNGEAFF. The CDR3 DNA follows: TGTGCCAGCAGTTACTTGGGTAACGGTGAAGCTTTCTTT. The chain combines TRBV6-6 with TRBJ1-1; D not certain. The V and J ends lost 1 base and 7 bases respectively, with 10 bases between them. Looked up from germline, CDR1 is MNHNY and CDR2 is SVGAGI (reference sequence). The CDR3 sequence is 13 residues long.

This sequence joins TRBV10-1 and TRBJ1-6; D perhaps matches TRBD1 (6 bases). This CDR3 region has 13 residues. Trimming pared 10 bases from V and 6 bases from J, leaving 13 bases between. Germline CDR1 and CDR2: WNHNN and SYGVQD (reference sequence). The CDR3 bases are TGCGCCACCCCCGGGGGCAGTAATTCACCCCTCCACTTT. Amino acid sequence: CATPGGSNSPLHF.

The J gene is TRBJ2-7, the V gene TRBV13; no clear D. The CDR3 spans 12 residues. V dropped 5 bases and J dropped 2 bases, with 7 bases sitting between them. Germline values: CDR1 PRHDT, CDR2 FYEKMQ (reference sequence). CDR3 residues: CASSHAPYEQYF. CDR3 sequence (DNA): TGTGCCAGCAGCCACGCACCCTACGAGCAGTACTTC.

The gene calls are TRBV2 and TRBJ2-7, with unresolved D. Per germline, CDR1 SNHLY and CDR2 FYNNEI. The CDR3 has 14 residues. V was clipped by 6 bases and J by 0 bases, with 12 bases between them. The CDR3 spells CASRPTASSYEQYF. CDR3 coding DNA: TGTGCCAGCAGGCCGACGGCCAGCTCCTACGAGCAGTACTTC. Full variable domain (rest looked up from reference TRBV2 and TRBJ2-7): EPEVTQTPSHQVTQMGQEVILRCVPISNHLYFYWYRQILGQKVEFLVSFYNNEISEKSEIFDDQFSVERPDGSNFTLKIRSTKLEDSAMYFCASRPTASSYEQYFGPGTRLTVT.

The chain recombines TRBV5-1 with TRBJ2-6; perhaps TRBD1 as D (5 bases). Germline V gene lookup returns CDR1 SGHRS and CDR2 YFSETQ. The length of the CDR3 is 16 residues. The V end was cut by 0 bases, the J end by 0 bases, with 7 bases between. The DNA for the CDR3 is TGCGCCAGCAGCTTGGAAGGGGCCTCTGGGGCCAACGTCCTGACTTTC. Amino acid sequence: CASSLEGASGANVLTF.

The chain has TRBV7-2 and TRBJ2-1; possible D gene TRBD2, 7 bases. The CDR3 covers 15 residues. CDR1 is SGHTA, CDR2 FQGNSA, per germline. V lost 2 bases and J 8 bases, leaving 16 bases between the germline ends. The CDR3 protein is CASSLRRGAVDEQFF. In DNA form, the CDR3 reads TGTGCCAGCAGCTTACGACGGGGGGCCGTGGATGAGCAGTTCTTC.

This chain uses TRBV29-1 with TRBJ2-5, with 8 bases lining up with TRBD1. The trim removed 4 bases at V and 6 bases at J, leaving 7 bases unmatched. CDR3 length: 13 amino acids. Germline loops: CDR1 SQVTM, CDR2 ANQGSEA. The CDR3 region is CSVGQGAGKTQYF. The DNA of the CDR3 is TGCAGCGTTGGCCAGGGGGCCGGGAAGACCCAGTACTTC.

V gene TRBV18 combines with J gene TRBJ2-2; 8 bases agree with TRBD1. CDR1 KGHSH and CDR2 LQKENI come from the germline V gene. V lost 2 bases to trimming and J lost 4 bases; unmatched junction nucleotides: 3. This CDR3 is built from 15 residues. Written as DNA, the CDR3 is TGTGCCAGCTCACCATCTGACAGGGGCACCGGGGAGCTGTTTTTT. As protein: CASSPSDRGTGELFF.

This sequence joins TRBV19 and TRBJ1-3; D call uncertain. Trimming pared 9 bases from V and 4 bases from J, leaving 10 bases between. The CDR3 covers 12 residues. CDR1 is LNHDA, CDR2 SQIVND, per germline (reference sequence). The CDR3 loop reads CASNWGGNTIYF. The CDR3 DNA sequence: TGTGCCAGCAATTGGGGAGGAAACACCATATATTTT.

The J gene is TRBJ1-2, the V gene TRBV24-1; D is undetermined. The CDR3 sequence is 13 residues long. V shed 1 base and J shed 0 bases, with 2 bases lying between them. Looked up from germline, CDR1 is KGHDR and CDR2 is SFDVKD. The CDR3 DNA reads as TGTGCCACCAGTGATTTCCCTAACTATGGCTACACCTTC. Encoded protein: CATSDFPNYGYTF.